The sequence of this T cell receptor (beta chain) was determined in a study of blood T cell repertoires in COVID-19. The wider study: PBMCs, B-cell-depleted T cells, or T cells were the source of the cDNA or gDNA that made up the material.

The CDR3 runs 19 residues. This clone occurred once. Here immunoSEQ multiplex PCR was the method, and the copy in TCRdb shows in-frame clones only, minus some. The sample consists of some 110,000 clones, 75% to 90% of them appearing once. This TCR derives from a human donor in a cohort sampled during active COVID-19. Sequenced: peripheral blood. This sequence joins TRBV21-1 and TRBJ2-7; TRBD2, the table's D call, lacks a check against the DNA. TRBV21-1 is a pseudogene. The CDR3 DNA reads as TGTGCCAGCAGCAAATGGCGGAGTGCCTCTGCTAGCGGACCCTACGAGCAGTACTTC. Residues: CASSKWRSASASGPYEQYF.